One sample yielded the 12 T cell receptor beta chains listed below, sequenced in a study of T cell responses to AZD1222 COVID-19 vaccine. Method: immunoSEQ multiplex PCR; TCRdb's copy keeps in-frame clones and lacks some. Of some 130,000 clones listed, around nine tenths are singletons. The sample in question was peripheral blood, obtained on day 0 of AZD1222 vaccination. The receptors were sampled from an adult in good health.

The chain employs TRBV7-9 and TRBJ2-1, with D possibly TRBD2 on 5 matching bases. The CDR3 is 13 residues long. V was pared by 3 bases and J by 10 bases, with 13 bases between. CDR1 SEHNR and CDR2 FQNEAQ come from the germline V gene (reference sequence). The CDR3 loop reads CASSLVEENEQFF. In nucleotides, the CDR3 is TGTGCCAGCAGCTTGGTGGAGGAGAACGAGCAGTTCTTC.

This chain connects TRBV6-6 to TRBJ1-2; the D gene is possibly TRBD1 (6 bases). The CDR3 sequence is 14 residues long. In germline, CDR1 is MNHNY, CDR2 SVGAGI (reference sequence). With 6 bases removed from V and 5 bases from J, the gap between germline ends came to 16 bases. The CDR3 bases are TGTGCCAGCAGCGCCCCGGGGGCCAGATATGGCTACACCTTC. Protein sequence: CASSAPGARYGYTF.

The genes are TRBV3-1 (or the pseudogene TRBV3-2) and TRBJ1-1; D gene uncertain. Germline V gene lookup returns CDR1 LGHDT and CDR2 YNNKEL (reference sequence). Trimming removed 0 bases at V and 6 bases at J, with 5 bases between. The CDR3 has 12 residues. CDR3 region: CASSQELSEAFF. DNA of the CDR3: TGTGCCAGCAGCCAAGAACTCTCTGAAGCTTTCTTT.

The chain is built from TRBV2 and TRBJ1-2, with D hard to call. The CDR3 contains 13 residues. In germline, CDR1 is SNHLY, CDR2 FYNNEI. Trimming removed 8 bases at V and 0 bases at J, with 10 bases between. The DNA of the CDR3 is TGTGCCAGCGCGGGCAGCACTAACTATGGCTACACCTTC. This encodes CASAGSTNYGYTF.

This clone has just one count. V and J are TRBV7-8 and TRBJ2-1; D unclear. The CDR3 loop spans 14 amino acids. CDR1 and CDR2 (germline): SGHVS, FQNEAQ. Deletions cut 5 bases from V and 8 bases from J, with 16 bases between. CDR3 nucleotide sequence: TGTGCCAGCAGCCTTAACACGGGTAAGGATGAGCAGTTCTTC. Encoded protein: CASSLNTGKDEQFF.

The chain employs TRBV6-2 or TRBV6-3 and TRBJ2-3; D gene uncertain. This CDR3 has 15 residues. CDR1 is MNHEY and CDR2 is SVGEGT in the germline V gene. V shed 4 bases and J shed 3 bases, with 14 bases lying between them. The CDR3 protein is CASSFSGLLTDTQYF. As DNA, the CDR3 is TGTGCCAGCAGTTTCTCCGGTCTACTTACAGATACGCAGTATTTT.

CDR3 protein: CASRTGISPLHF. CDR3 DNA sequence: TGCGCCAGCAGAACAGGGATTTCACCCCTCCACTTT. The chain joins TRBV5-1 to TRBJ1-6; D possibly corresponds to TRBD1 (6 bases). The germline V gene has CDR1 SGHRS and CDR2 YFSETQ. V lost 5 bases and J lost 9, with 9 bases in between. This CDR3 has 12 residues.

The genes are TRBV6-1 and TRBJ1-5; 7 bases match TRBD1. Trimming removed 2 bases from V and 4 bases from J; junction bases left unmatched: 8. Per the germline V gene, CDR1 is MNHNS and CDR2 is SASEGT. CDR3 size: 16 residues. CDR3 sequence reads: CASSESGGQTNQPQHF. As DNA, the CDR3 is TGTGCCAGCAGTGAATCTGGGGGACAGACAAATCAGCCCCAGCATTTT.

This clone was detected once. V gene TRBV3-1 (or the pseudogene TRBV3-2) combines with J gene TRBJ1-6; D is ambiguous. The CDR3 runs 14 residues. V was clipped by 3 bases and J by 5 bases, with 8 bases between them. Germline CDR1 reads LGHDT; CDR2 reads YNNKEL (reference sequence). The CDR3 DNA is TGTGCCAGCAGCCACGGGAACCATAATTCACCCCTCCACTTT. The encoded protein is CASSHGNHNSPLHF.

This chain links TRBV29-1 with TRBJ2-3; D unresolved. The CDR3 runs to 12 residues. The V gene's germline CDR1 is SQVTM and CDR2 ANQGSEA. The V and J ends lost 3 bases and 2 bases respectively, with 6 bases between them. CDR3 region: CSVEGSTDTQYF. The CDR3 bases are TGCAGCGTTGAGGGGTCCACAGATACGCAGTATTTT.

The CDR3 region is CASSYSIVQGLGGYTF. In DNA form, the CDR3 reads TGTGCCAGCAGTTACTCGATAGTCCAGGGGCTAGGAGGCTACACCTTC. The genes are TRBV6-6 and TRBJ1-2; tentative D call: TRBD1 (6 bases). The CDR3 loop spans 16 amino acids. Deletions cut 0 bases from V and 8 bases from J, with 19 bases between. From germline, CDR1 is MNHNY and CDR2 SVGAGI (reference sequence).

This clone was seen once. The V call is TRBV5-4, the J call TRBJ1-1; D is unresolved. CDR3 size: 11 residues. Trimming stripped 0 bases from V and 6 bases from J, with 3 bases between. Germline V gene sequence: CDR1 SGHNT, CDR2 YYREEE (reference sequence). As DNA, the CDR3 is TGTGCCAGCAGCTTGGACGCTGAAGCTTTCTTT. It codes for CASSLDAEAFF. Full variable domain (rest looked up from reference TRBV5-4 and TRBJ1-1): ETGVTQSPTHLIKTRGQQVTLRCSSQSGHNTVSWYQQALGQGPQFIFQYYREEENGRGNFPPRFSGLQFPNYSSELNVNALELDDSALYLCASSLDAEAFFGQGTRLTVV.